The text below deals with one T cell receptor beta chain. Per germline, CDR1 SGHNT and CDR2 YYREEE (reference sequence). CDR3 size: 15 residues. Trimming took 4 bases from V and 6 from J, leaving 14 bases between them. This specimen comes from a study of T cell changes during pregnancy in multiple sclerosis. Produced via immunoSEQ multiplex PCR; TCRdb's table is partial and in-frame only. Of some 60,000 clones listed, 90% are singletons. The specimen was peripheral blood, collected in the first trimester of pregnancy. This chain joins TRBV5-4 and TRBJ1-6, with a weak D call TRBD1 (5 bases). The sequence was obtained from a female donor in good health, enrolled as a control in a pregnancy study. Written as DNA, the CDR3 is TGTGCCAGCAGCGCCCCCACAGGAGCTAATTCACCCCTCCACTTT. It codes for CASSAPTGANSPLHF.